This TCR beta chain was sequenced during a study of regulatory T cells in long-lasting Graves disease. Notes on this clonotype: The antigen is not known.

Both iRepertoire HTBI primers and Arm-PCR of CDR3 regions were used to build the TCR beta libraries. Each CDR3 protein gets one entry after TCRdb re-called the multiplex PCR reads with MiXCR. The sample yields 200,000 to 250,000 distinct CDR3 sequences, 20% to 25% seen once. The germline CDR1 and CDR2 sequences are MGHRA and YSYEKL. The V gene lost 4 bases and the J gene lost 5 bases, with 15 bases spanning the gap. The CDR3 length is 15 residues. Study-wide results and limits: With persistent disease, TRBV28, TRBJ1-2 and TRBJ2-5 were the favored segments.

Regarding time point: newly diagnosed GD, antithyroid drugs for less than 3 months. PBMC-derived RNA was used for the TCR library. This TCR came from a female donor with Graves disease. The chain joins TRBV4-1 to TRBJ2-1; D might be TRBD1 (7 bases). This specimen was peripheral blood mononuclear cells (PBMCs), taken at new diagnosis, from a patient treated with antithyroid drugs. The CDR3 nucleotides are TGCGCCAGCAGCCTGAGACAGGGAGGCAACAATGAGCAGTTCTTC. Translated, it gives CASSLRQGGNNEQFF.